Below, 20 T cell receptor beta chains from the same sample are listed, as sequenced in a study of cytomegalovirus exposure and HLA in healthy donors. In the PCR, 60 Vbeta and 13 Jbeta primers were used. The assay was immunoSEQ multiplex PCR, and TCRdb's table has in-frame clones only and misses some. The data show about 200,000 clones, approximately 86% seen once. The sample was PBMCs. These receptors all come from a woman aged 25 to 39 in good health and CMV-seronegative.

The CDR3: CASSWGVRSGNTIYF. Here the CDR3 DNA reads TGTGCCAGCAGCTGGGGGGTGAGATCTGGAAACACCATATATTTT. This sequence joins TRBV5-6 and TRBJ1-3; weak D call: TRBD1 (5 bases). This CDR3 comprises 15 residues. Germline V gene lookup returns CDR1 SGHDT and CDR2 YYEEEE. Trimming stripped 3 bases from V and 1 base from J, with 11 bases between.

This sequence joins TRBV4-1 and TRBJ1-4, with 7 bases aligning to TRBD1. The V gene end was trimmed by 4 bases and the J gene end by 5 bases; junction bases not matched to a gene: 4. Germline V CDR1 and CDR2: MGHRA, YSYEKL. The CDR3 consists of 14 residues. The CDR3 coding sequence is TGCGCCAGCAGCCGGGACAGACTCAATGAAAAACTGTTTTTT. Translation: CASSRDRLNEKLFF.

The J gene is TRBJ2-7, the V gene TRBV7-9; the D is unclear. Per germline, CDR1 SEHNR and CDR2 FQNEAQ (reference sequence). The CDR3 is 13 residues long. V lost 5 bases, J lost 3 bases, and 11 bases lay in between. DNA of the CDR3: TGTGCCAGCAGCCCAAGAGTTATCTACGAGCAGTACTTC. Amino acids: CASSPRVIYEQYF.

The chain recombines TRBV7-9 with TRBJ1-3; no firm D call. Trimming stripped 7 bases from V and 1 base from J, with 11 bases between. This CDR3 region has 14 residues. Germline V CDR1 and CDR2: SEHNR, FQNEAQ (reference sequence). In DNA, the CDR3 is TGTGCCAGCATCCCGAGGAGGTCTGGAAACACCATATATTTT. Its translation is CASIPRRSGNTIYF.

V gene TRBV2 combines with J gene TRBJ1-1; perhaps TRBD1 as D (5 bases). The CDR3 has 13 residues. Per germline, CDR1 SNHLY and CDR2 FYNNEI. V was pared by 7 bases and J by 3 bases, with 12 bases between. CDR3 residues: CASTRQLDTEAFF. Written as DNA, the CDR3 is TGTGCCAGCACTAGACAGCTGGACACTGAAGCTTTCTTT.

CDR3 amino acids: CASSLGSGWGHQETQYF. CDR3 nucleotide sequence: TGTGCCAGCAGCTTAGGGTCGGGTTGGGGCCACCAAGAGACCCAGTACTTC. The chain couples TRBV13 to TRBJ2-5, with D possibly being TRBD1 (5 bases). From germline, CDR1 is PRHDT and CDR2 FYEKMQ (reference sequence). This CDR3 has 17 residues. Trimming took off 0 bases at V and 0 bases at J, with 14 bases between the two ends.

The V call is TRBV27, the J call TRBJ1-1, with 7 bases matching TRBD1. V was clipped by 8 bases and J by 1 base; unmatched bases: 13. The germline V gene has CDR1 MNHEY and CDR2 SMNVEV (reference sequence). The CDR3 loop spans 16 amino acids. This CDR3 reads CASGPRPEGANTEAFF. As DNA, the CDR3 is TGTGCCAGCGGGCCCCGTCCTGAGGGGGCGAACACTGAAGCTTTCTTT.

This clone showed up just once. The chain has TRBV25-1 and TRBJ1-2; tentatively, D is TRBD1 (5 bases). CDR3 size: 14 residues. Trimming removed 6 bases from V and 7 bases from J, with 18 bases in between. The germline gives CDR1 MGHDK, CDR2 SYGVNS. CDR3: CASSPGGDDLGYTF. Written as DNA, the CDR3 is TGTGCCAGCAGCCCGGGGGGGGATGATCTTGGCTACACCTTC.

This chain uses TRBV5-1 with TRBJ2-5; D might be TRBD1 (6 bases). V lost 4 bases and J 4 bases, leaving 14 bases between the germline ends. CDR1 SGHRS and CDR2 YFSETQ come from the germline V gene. The CDR3 length is 14 residues. DNA of the CDR3: TGCGCCAGCAGCCCGAGTTGGGGGCGAGAGACCCAGTACTTC. Its translation is CASSPSWGRETQYF.

This chain uses TRBV28 with TRBJ2-7, with 8 bases aligning to TRBD2. The germline CDR1 and CDR2 sequences are MDHEN and SYDVKM. Trimming removed 8 bases from V and 1 base from J; junction bases left unmatched: 7. The length of the CDR3 is 14 residues. CDR3 sequence (DNA): TGTGCCAGCCTGACGGGAGGGGAATCCTACGAGCAGTACTTC. Amino acid sequence: CASLTGGESYEQYF.

The chain has TRBV5-6 and TRBJ2-3, with a weak D call TRBD2 (8 bases). The V end was cut by 3 bases, the J end by 0 bases, with 20 bases between. Germline CDR1 SGHDT, CDR2 YYEEEE. There are 18 residues in the CDR3. The CDR3 loop is CASSSGGDRRLSTDTQYF. The DNA for the CDR3 is TGTGCCAGCAGCTCGGGGGGGGACAGACGCCTTAGCACAGATACGCAGTATTTT.

V gene TRBV28 combines with J gene TRBJ1-3; TRBD1 aligns across 8 bases. Trimming at V came to 2 bases and at J to 3 bases, leaving 12 bases not matched to a gene. The germline V gene has CDR1 MDHEN and CDR2 SYDVKM. CDR3 length: 18 amino acids. The CDR3 DNA reads TGTGCCAGCAGTTTAGTCAGGGGGCTACATAACCTTGGAAACACCATATATTTT. Translation: CASSLVRGLHNLGNTIYF.

This chain connects TRBV28 to TRBJ2-3, with TRBD2 matching over 12 bases. Per the germline V gene, CDR1 is MDHEN and CDR2 is SYDVKM. With V trimmed by 5 bases and J by 6 bases, 15 bases remained unmatched. The CDR3 has 18 residues. The CDR3 region has the DNA TGTGCCAGCAGTCAGGGAGGACTAGCGGGGAAGTTTGGGGATACGCAGTATTTT. Translating it yields CASSQGGLAGKFGDTQYF. The entire variable domain, with the rest obtained from reference TRBV28 and TRBJ2-3, is as follows: DVKVTQSSRYLVKRTGEKVFLECVQDMDHENMFWYRQDPGLGLRLIYFSYDVKMKEKGDIPEGYSVSREKKERFSLILESASTNQTSMYLCASSQGGLAGKFGDTQYFGPGTRLTVL.

V gene TRBV7-9 combines with J gene TRBJ2-2; D not certain. Germline V gene lookup returns CDR1 SEHNR and CDR2 FQNEAQ (reference sequence). The V and J ends lost 5 bases and 4 bases respectively, with 14 bases between them. The CDR3 sequence is 15 residues long. CDR3 nucleotide sequence: TGTGCCAGCAGCCCCTTCAGACACCGCACCGGGGAGCTGTTTTTT. Translated, it gives CASSPFRHRTGELFF. Complete variable domain (other parts from reference TRBV7-9 and TRBJ2-2): DTGVSQNPRHKITKRGQNVTFRCDPISEHNRLYWYRQTLGQGPEFLTYFQNEAQLEKSRLLSDRFSAERPKGSFSTLEIQRTEQGDSAMYLCASSPFRHRTGELFFGEGSRLTVL.

The chain uses TRBV6-1 and TRBJ2-1; TRBD2 matches 11 bases. The length of the CDR3 is 14 residues. V gave up 9 bases and J gave up 8 bases; unmatched junction bases: 9. Germline V gene data show CDR1 as MNHNS and CDR2 as SASEGT. The CDR3 DNA reads as TGTGCCAGTGGGGGTCTAGCGGGAGGCGATGAGCAGTTCTTC. The encoded protein is CASGGLAGGDEQFF.

The V call is TRBV7-2, the J call TRBJ2-1, with TRBD1 matching over 7 bases. CDR1 is SGHTA, CDR2 FQGNSA, per germline. The trim removed 1 base at V and 9 bases at J, leaving 3 bases unmatched. This CDR3 region has 13 residues. CDR3 residues: CASSLDRGTEQFF. CDR3 nucleotides: TGTGCCAGCAGCTTAGACAGGGGAACTGAGCAGTTCTTC.

This clone is a singleton in its sample. The chain joins TRBV7-9 to TRBJ2-1; 7 nucleotides align to TRBD1. The CDR3 is 12 residues long. Germline V gives CDR1 SEHNR, CDR2 FQNEAQ (reference sequence). V dropped 7 bases and J dropped 5; count of bases not matched to a gene: 2. CDR3 region: CASNRGDNEQFF. The DNA for the CDR3 is TGTGCCAGCAACAGGGGTGACAATGAGCAGTTCTTC.

CDR3 in DNA: TGTGCCAGCAGGTTTGGACACTACGAGCAGTACTTC. Protein: CASRFGHYEQYF. The gene calls are TRBV2 and TRBJ2-7; possible D gene TRBD1, 5 bases. Looked up from germline, CDR1 is SNHLY and CDR2 is FYNNEI. V was clipped by 6 bases and J by 3 bases, with 9 bases between them. The CDR3 is 12 amino acids.

This clone has only one observation. CDR3 amino acids: CASGPGQAMTDTQYF. CDR3 nucleotide sequence: TGTGCTAGTGGCCCCGGACAGGCCATGACAGATACGCAGTATTTT. V and J are TRBV12-5 and TRBJ2-3; 7 bases line up with TRBD1. V gave up 6 bases and J gave up 3 bases; unmatched junction bases: 9. This CDR3 has 15 amino acids. The germline V gene encodes CDR1 LGHNT and CDR2 FRNRAP.

This rearrangement joins TRBV5-1 to TRBJ1-1; 7 bases are a match to TRBD1. Germline assignment: CDR1 SGHRS and CDR2 YFSETQ. Unmatched junction bases numbered 5, after V lost 0 bases and J lost 0 bases. This CDR3 is built from 16 residues. Written as DNA, the CDR3 is TGCGCCAGCAGCTTGGGACAGGGCCCCATGAACACTGAAGCTTTCTTT. It yields the protein CASSLGQGPMNTEAFF.